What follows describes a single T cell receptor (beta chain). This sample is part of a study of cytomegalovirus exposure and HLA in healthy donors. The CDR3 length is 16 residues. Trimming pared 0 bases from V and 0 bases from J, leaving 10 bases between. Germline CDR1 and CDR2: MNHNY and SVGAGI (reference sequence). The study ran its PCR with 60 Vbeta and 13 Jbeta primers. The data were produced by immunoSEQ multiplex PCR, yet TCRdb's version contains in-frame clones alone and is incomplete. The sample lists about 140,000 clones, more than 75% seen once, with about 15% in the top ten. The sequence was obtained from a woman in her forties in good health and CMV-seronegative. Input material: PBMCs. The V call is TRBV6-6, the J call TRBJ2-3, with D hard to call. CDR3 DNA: TGTGCCAGCAGTTACTCGATCGCGGATAGCACAGATACGCAGTATTTT. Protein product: CASSYSIADSTDTQYF.